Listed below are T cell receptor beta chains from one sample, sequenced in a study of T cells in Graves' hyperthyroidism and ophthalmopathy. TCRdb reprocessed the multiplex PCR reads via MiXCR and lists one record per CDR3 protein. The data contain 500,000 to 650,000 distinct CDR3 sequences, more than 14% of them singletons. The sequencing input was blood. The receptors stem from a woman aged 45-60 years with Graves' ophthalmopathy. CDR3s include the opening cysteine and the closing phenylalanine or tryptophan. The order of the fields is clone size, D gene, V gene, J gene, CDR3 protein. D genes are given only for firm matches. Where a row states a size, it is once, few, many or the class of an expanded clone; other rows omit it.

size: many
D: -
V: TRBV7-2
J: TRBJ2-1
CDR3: CASSLDRDHYNEQFF

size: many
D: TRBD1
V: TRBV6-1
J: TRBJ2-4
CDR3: CASSEEFMTGYYHIQYF

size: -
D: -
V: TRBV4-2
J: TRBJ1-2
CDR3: CASSQGTGGGVSYGYTF

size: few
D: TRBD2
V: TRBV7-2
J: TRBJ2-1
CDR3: CASSSAGVVYNEQFF

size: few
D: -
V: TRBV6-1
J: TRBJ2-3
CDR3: CASSPRDSRTDTQYF

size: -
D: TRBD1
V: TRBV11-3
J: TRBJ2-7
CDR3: CASSLSGTASYEQYF

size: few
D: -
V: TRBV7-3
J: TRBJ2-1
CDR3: CASSQGGDSYNEQFF

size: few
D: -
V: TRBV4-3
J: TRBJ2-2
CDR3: CASSVRAGNTGELFF

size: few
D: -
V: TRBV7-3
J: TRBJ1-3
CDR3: CASSPLRAPSTIYF

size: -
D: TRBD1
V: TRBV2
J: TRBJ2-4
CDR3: CASSKDRARINIQYF

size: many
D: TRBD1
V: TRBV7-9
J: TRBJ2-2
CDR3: CASSERQGQPPKGLFF

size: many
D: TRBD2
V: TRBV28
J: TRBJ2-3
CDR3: CASSFVGLAGSTDTQYF

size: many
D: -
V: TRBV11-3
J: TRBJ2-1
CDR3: CASSLEGRGFGEQFF

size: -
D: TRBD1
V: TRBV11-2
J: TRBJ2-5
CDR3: CASSRRQGEETQYF

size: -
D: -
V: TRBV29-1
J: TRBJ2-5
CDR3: CSVAGQTETQYF

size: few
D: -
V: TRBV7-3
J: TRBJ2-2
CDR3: CASSPRDPGELAGELFF

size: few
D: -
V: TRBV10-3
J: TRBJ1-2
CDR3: CAISESGPGNGYTF

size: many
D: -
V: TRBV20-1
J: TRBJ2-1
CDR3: CSASLGVYYNEQFF

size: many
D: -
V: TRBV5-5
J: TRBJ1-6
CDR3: CASSPQGHYNSPLHF

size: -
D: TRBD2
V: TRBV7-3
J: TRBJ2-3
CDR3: CASNLVGGSTDTQYF

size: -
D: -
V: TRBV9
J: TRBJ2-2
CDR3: CASSVRSPPRDTGELFF

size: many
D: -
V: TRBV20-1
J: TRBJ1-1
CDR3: CSAPDSEAFF

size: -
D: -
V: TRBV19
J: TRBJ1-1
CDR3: CASSIGQPGNTEAFF

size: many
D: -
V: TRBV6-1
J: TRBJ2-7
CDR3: CASNLGGTQTYEQYF

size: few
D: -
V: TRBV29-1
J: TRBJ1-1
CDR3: CSVERGMNTEAFF

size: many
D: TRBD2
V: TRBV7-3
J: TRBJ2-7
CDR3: CASSPGTSGYEQYF

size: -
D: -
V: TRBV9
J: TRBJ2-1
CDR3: CASSGGGGNEQFF

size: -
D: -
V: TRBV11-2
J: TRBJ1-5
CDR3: CASSLAGIDQPQHF

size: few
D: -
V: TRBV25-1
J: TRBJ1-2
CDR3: CASSMSDGYTF

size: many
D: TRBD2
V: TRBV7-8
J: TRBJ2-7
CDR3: CASSLSDSGRYEQYF

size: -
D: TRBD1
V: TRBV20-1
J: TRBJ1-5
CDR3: CSAGTTGGLGNQPQHF

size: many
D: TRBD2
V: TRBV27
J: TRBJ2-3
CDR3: CASRRWPSGIYTDTQYF

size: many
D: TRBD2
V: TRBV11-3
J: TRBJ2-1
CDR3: CASSIGLAGTYNEQFF

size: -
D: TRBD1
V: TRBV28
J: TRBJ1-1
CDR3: CASFRWDSQNTEAFF

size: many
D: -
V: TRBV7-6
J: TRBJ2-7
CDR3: CASSLGSSDYEQYF

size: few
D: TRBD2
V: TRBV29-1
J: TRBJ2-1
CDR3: CSVGGLAGGNEQFF

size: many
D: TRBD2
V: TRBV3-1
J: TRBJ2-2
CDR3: CASSQRLAVMNTGELFF

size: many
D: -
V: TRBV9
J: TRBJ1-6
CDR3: CASSVDPFSPLHF

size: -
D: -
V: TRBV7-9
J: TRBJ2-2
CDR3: CASSRGTSNTGELFF